These T cell receptor beta chains were read from a single sample in a study of cytomegalovirus exposure and HLA in healthy donors. The protocol was immunoSEQ multiplex PCR, while the TCRdb copy is restricted to in-frame clones and leaves out a portion. Among around 190,000 clones listed, about 78% were seen once. What was sequenced was PBMCs. Receptors were obtained from a man in his sixties in good health and CMV-seronegative. Each CDR3 is given with its conserved first and last residue. A D gene is named only where the DNA matches it firmly. A row's size may be missing; if present it is once, few, many or a size class.

j_call	v_call	clone_size	d_call	cdr3_aa	cdr3_nt
TRBJ1-2	TRBV18	.	TRBD1	CASSPTGEDYGYTF	TGTGCCAGCTCACCGACAGGGGAAGACTATGGCTACACCTTC
TRBJ1-4	TRBV5-1	.	TRBD1	CASRGGQTNEKLFF	TGCGCCAGCCGGGGGGGACAGACTAATGAAAAACTGTTTTTT
TRBJ2-5	TRBV2	.	TRBD2	CASIAGGQETQYF	TGTGCCAGCATAGCGGGAGGCCAAGAGACCCAGTACTTC
TRBJ2-1	TRBV28	few	TRBD2	CASSYGAGGGLRGGNEQFF	TGTGCCAGCAGTTATGGGGCGGGAGGCGGGCTTCGTGGAGGGAATGAGCAGTTCTTC
TRBJ2-3	TRBV10-1	few	TRBD1	CASSVLRWTGGRDTQYF	TGCGCCAGCAGTGTATTAAGGTGGACAGGGGGAAGGGATACGCAGTATTTT
TRBJ1-1	TRBV20-1	.	.	CSARQDTEAFF	TGCAGTGCTCGACAGGACACTGAAGCTTTCTTT
TRBJ2-7	TRBV6-5	.	.	CASRMTNSYEQYF	TGTGCCAGCAGGATGACAAACTCCTACGAGCAGTACTTC
TRBJ2-7	TRBV6-5	.	TRBD2	CASTRAGASYEQYF	TGTGCCAGCACCCGAGCGGGAGCCTCCTACGAGCAGTACTTC
TRBJ1-1	TRBV30	.	TRBD1	CAWSPDRGTEAFF	TGTGCCTGGAGCCCCGACAGGGGGACTGAAGCTTTCTTT
TRBJ1-1	TRBV5-1	.	.	CASSLSGYEAFF	TGCGCCAGCAGCTTATCGGGGTATGAAGCTTTCTTT
TRBJ1-1	TRBV7-6	.	TRBD1	CASRPTGGEAFF	TGTGCCAGCAGACCAACAGGGGGCGAAGCTTTCTTT
TRBJ2-7	TRBV4-1	.	TRBD1	CASSQVSGTGGYEQYF	TGCGCCAGCAGCCAAGTATCCGGGACAGGGGGCTACGAGCAGTACTTC
TRBJ1-1	TRBV2	.	.	CASVEGENTEAFF	TGCGCCAGCGTCGAGGGGGAGAACACTGAAGCTTTCTTT
TRBJ1-1	TRBV5-8	few	TRBD1	CASSPGQGMNTEAFF	TGTGCCAGCAGCCCAGGACAGGGGATGAACACTGAAGCTTTCTTT
TRBJ2-3	TRBV29-1	.	TRBD1	CSVRQGASTDTQYF	TGCAGCGTCAGACAGGGGGCGAGCACAGATACGCAGTATTTT
TRBJ1-5	TRBV30	.	.	CAWSSEGNQPQHF	TGTGCCTGGAGTTCCGAGGGCAATCAGCCCCAGCATTTT
TRBJ2-7	TRBV10-3	.	TRBD1	CAISEIQGADEQYF	TGTGCCATCAGTGAAATACAGGGGGCGGACGAGCAGTACTTC
TRBJ1-6	TRBV7-9	.	TRBD1	CASSPTGQGNSPLHF	TGTGCCAGCAGCCCGACGGGACAGGGAAACTCACCCCTCCACTTT
TRBJ2-3	TRBV9	.	.	CASSVAEADTQYF	TGTGCCAGCAGCGTAGCGGAGGCAGATACGCAGTATTTT
TRBJ2-6	TRBV29-1	.	TRBD1	CSVEDRGTGASGANVLTF	TGCAGCGTTGAAGATCGGGGGACAGGGGCCTCTGGGGCCAACGTCCTGACTTTC
TRBJ1-5	TRBV6-6	few	.	CASSGGWGREGQPQHF	TGTGCCAGCAGTGGGGGGTGGGGCCGGGAGGGTCAGCCCCAGCATTTT
TRBJ2-7	TRBV19	once	TRBD1	CASSGGTGVYEQYF	TGTGCCAGTAGTGGGGGGACAGGGGTGTACGAGCAGTACTTC
TRBJ2-1	TRBV7-2	.	.	CASAWRDEQFF	TGTGCCAGCGCGTGGCGGGATGAGCAGTTCTTC
TRBJ2-1	TRBV7-7	few	.	CASSHGRTDNEQFF	TGTGCCAGCAGCCATGGGAGGACCGACAATGAGCAGTTCTTC
TRBJ2-1	TRBV5-1	many	TRBD2	CASSLGTSGRVQFF	TGCGCCAGCAGCTTGGGGACTAGCGGGAGGGTTCAGTTCTTC
TRBJ2-3	TRBV9	.	TRBD2	CASSVDQAGGGTDTQYF	TGTGCCAGCAGCGTAGACCAAGCGGGAGGGGGGACAGATACGCAGTATTTT
TRBJ2-3	TRBV28	.	.	CASSLGQASRTDTQYF	TGTGCCAGCAGTTTAGGGCAGGCATCGCGCACAGATACGCAGTATTTT
TRBJ2-3	TRBV5-1	.	TRBD2	CASSPGLAGGADTQYF	TGCGCCAGCAGCCCGGGACTAGCGGGGGGAGCAGATACGCAGTATTTT
TRBJ2-7	TRBV6-1	once	.	CASSDSIGDQTYEQYF	TGTGCCAGCAGTGATTCGATTGGAGACCAAACCTACGAGCAGTACTTC
TRBJ1-2	TRBV30	.	.	CAWSADGLRRYTF	TGTGCCTGGAGTGCGGACGGACTTAGGCGCTACACCTTC
TRBJ2-2	TRBV5-1	.	.	CASSLELASNTGELFF	TGCGCCAGCAGCTTGGAGCTAGCGAGTAACACCGGGGAGCTGTTTTTT
TRBJ2-2	TRBV6-6	few	.	CASRGGGELFF	TGTGCCAGCAGGGGGGGCGGGGAGCTGTTTTTT
TRBJ1-3	TRBV27	.	.	CASRQTSGNTIYF	TGTGCCAGCAGGCAGACTTCAGGAAACACCATATATTTT
TRBJ2-1	TRBV4-3	medium-sized	TRBD2	CASSQDLRGSEQFF	TGCGCCAGCAGCCAAGATCTGCGGGGGAGTGAGCAGTTCTTC
TRBJ1-4	TRBV5-1	.	.	CASSLDAFNTNEKLFF	TGCGCCAGCAGCTTGGACGCGTTTAATACTAATGAAAAACTGTTTTTT
TRBJ2-1	TRBV19	.	.	CASSMVGGGNEQFF	TGTGCCAGTAGTATGGTAGGAGGTGGCAATGAGCAGTTCTTC
TRBJ2-7	TRBV28	.	.	CASGRDSYEQYF	TGTGCCAGCGGGCGGGACAGCTACGAGCAGTACTTC
TRBJ2-6	TRBV18	few	.	CASSPTGHSGANVLTF	TGTGCCAGCTCACCCACAGGGCACTCTGGGGCCAACGTCCTGACTTTC
TRBJ1-4	TRBV5-1	.	TRBD1	CASSQGQSTNEKLFF	TGCGCCAGCAGCCAGGGACAGTCAACTAATGAAAAACTGTTTTTT
TRBJ2-1	TRBV10-2	.	.	CASSAAAGEQFF	TGCGCCAGCAGTGCGGCAGCGGGTGAGCAGTTCTTC
TRBJ2-4	TRBV11-2	.	.	CASSLVGLGNIQYF	TGTGCCAGCAGCTTAGTTGGTCTCGGTAACATTCAGTACTTC
TRBJ2-1	TRBV6-1	few	TRBD2	CASSFKREDYNEQFF	TGTGCCAGCAGTTTTAAGCGGGAGGACTACAATGAGCAGTTCTTC
TRBJ1-1	TRBV19	.	TRBD1	CASSRARGSWNTEAFF	TGTGCCAGTAGCAGGGCCAGGGGGTCATGGAACACTGAAGCTTTCTTT
TRBJ1-1	TRBV5-1	once	.	CASSFRASGNTEAFF	TGCGCCAGCAGCTTCAGGGCGAGTGGGAACACTGAAGCTTTCTTT
TRBJ1-2	TRBV5-6	.	.	CASSSVRGSGSGYTF	.
TRBJ2-2	TRBV7-6	few	TRBD1	CASSPPVRQGTGELFF	TGTGCCAGCAGCCCCCCCGTCCGACAGGGGACCGGGGAGCTGTTTTTT
TRBJ2-2	TRBV7-3	.	.	CASSLITPGELFF	TGTGCCAGCAGCTTAATAACACCCGGGGAGCTGTTTTTT
TRBJ1-6	TRBV2	.	.	CASSEQGSFFNSPLNF	TGTGCCAGCAGCGAGCAGGGGTCATTCTTCAATTCACCCCTCAACTTT